Listed here are 27 T cell receptor beta chains from one sample, sequenced in a study of OX40 agonist ivuxolimab in advanced cancers. The library was made by the immunoSEQ multiplex PCR assay. Here the immuneACCESS table is served through TCRdb, limited to in-frame sequences with V and J called. Missing clones are a known gap in these copies; in checked studies unresolved V genes cover under half, and the rest lacks a known reason. This sample is represented by tens of thousands of clones; nearly 85% of them were singletons. About 25% of the sample lies in the top ten. The source material was CD4+ or CD8+ T cells sorted from blood, sampled in a trial of the OX40 agonist ivuxolimab. The receptors were gathered from an adult with an advanced solid tumor such as melanoma, head and neck, liver or kidney cancer.

This clone was detected only once. With a much larger clone just one base away, this may be a read error. The sample carries other DNA sequences with the same CDR3. This chain connects TRBV4-1 to TRBJ1-5, with a weak D call TRBD1 (6 bases). Germline assignment: CDR1 MGHRA and CDR2 YSYEKL. The ends were cut back, 3 bases at V and 0 bases at J, with 9 bases in the middle. The CDR3 is 15 amino acids. The CDR3: CASSQTGTSNQPQHF. For the CDR3, the DNA is TGCGCCAGCAGCCAGACAGGAACTAGCAATCAGCCCCAGCATTTT.

This clone came up once. The rearrangement links TRBV4-3 to TRBJ2-7; D not resolved. This CDR3 is 13 amino acids long. Trimming shortened V by 2 bases and J by 1 base, and 6 bases separated the two germline ends. CDR1 is LGHNA and CDR2 is YSLEER in the germline V gene. CDR3 nucleotides: TGCGCCAGCAGCCAACAGATTTCCTACGAGCAGTACTTC. Translating it yields CASSQQISYEQYF.

The V and J genes are TRBV5-6 and TRBJ1-1; D is unresolved. Germline CDR1 reads SGHDT; CDR2 reads YYEEEE. Trimming shortened V by 4 bases and J by 4 bases, and 8 bases separated the two germline ends. The CDR3 sequence is 12 residues long. As DNA, the CDR3 is TGTGCCAGCAGCCCTTTGGGCACTGAAGCTTTCTTT. It yields the protein CASSPLGTEAFF.

The chain couples TRBV9 to TRBJ1-2, with a possible D match to TRBD1 (5 bases). The CDR3 runs 15 residues. Germline V gives CDR1 SGDLS, CDR2 YYNGEE. The V and J ends lost 3 bases and 10 bases respectively, with 22 bases between them. The CDR3 nucleotides read TGTGCCAGCAGCGCCGTTGCCCAGGGTCTTTTGCACTACACCTTC. Amino acid sequence: CASSAVAQGLLHYTF. Using reference TRBV9 and TRBJ1-2 for the parts outside the CDR3, the full variable domain is DSGVTQTPKHLITATGQRVTLRCSPRSGDLSVYWYQQSLDQGLQFLIQYYNGEERAKGNILERFSAQQFPDLHSELNLSSLELGDSALYFCASSAVAQGLLHYTFGSGTRLTVV.

DNA of the CDR3: TGTGCCAGCAGTTCGCACAAAGATACTAGCGGGCTCTCCTACGAGCAGTACTTC. Its translation: CASSSHKDTSGLSYEQYF. This chain links TRBV27 with TRBJ2-7; 9 positions agree with TRBD2. This CDR3 spans 18 amino acids. Per germline, CDR1 MNHEY and CDR2 SMNVEV (reference sequence). Trimming took 4 bases from V and 0 from J; bases not matched to a gene: 13.

The chain is built from TRBV30 and TRBJ2-3; D may be TRBD2 (5 bases). Trimming took off 1 base at V and 2 bases at J, with 13 bases between the two ends. This CDR3 has 15 amino acids. Germline loops: CDR1 GTSNPN, CDR2 SVGIG (reference sequence). The CDR3: CAWSGSGAITDTQYF. CDR3 coding DNA: TGTGCCTGGAGTGGAAGCGGAGCTATCACAGATACGCAGTATTTT.

The chain links TRBV7-8 to TRBJ2-1; 10 nucleotides line up with TRBD2. Germline V gene data show CDR1 as SGHVS and CDR2 as FQNEAQ. The CDR3 has 20 amino acids. J was trimmed by 0 bases and V by 1 base; bases with no gene match: 12. The CDR3 region is CASSLVSGRGILSSYNEQFF. Written as DNA, the CDR3 is TGTGCCAGCAGCTTAGTGAGCGGGAGGGGGATTTTGAGCTCCTACAATGAGCAGTTCTTC.

This clone has more than one count but fewer than ten. The chain recombines TRBV13 with TRBJ2-7; 8 positions agree with TRBD1. Unmatched junction bases numbered 12, after V lost 5 bases and J lost 9 bases. The CDR3 totals 14 residues. Germline V lookup: CDR1 PRHDT, CDR2 FYEKMQ (reference sequence). Here the CDR3 reads CASSTPDREAAQYF. DNA of the CDR3: TGTGCCAGCAGCACCCCGGACAGGGAAGCAGCGCAGTACTTC.

This chain connects TRBV30 to TRBJ1-2; unclear D gene. This CDR3 comprises 18 residues. Trimming left V 0 bases short and J 0 bases short, with 20 bases between. Germline V CDR1 and CDR2: GTSNPN, SVGIG (reference sequence). CDR3 loop: CAWSVYESYFGANYGYTF. CDR3 in DNA: TGTGCCTGGAGTGTGTATGAGTCCTACTTTGGGGCTAACTATGGCTACACCTTC.

The chain employs TRBV28 and TRBJ1-3; D is unclear. V was pared by 7 bases and J by 1 base, with 11 bases between. The CDR3 loop spans 14 amino acids. CDR1 is MDHEN, CDR2 SYDVKM, per germline. Here the CDR3 DNA reads TGTGCCAGCACCCCGGCGGGGTCTGGAAACACCATATATTTT. It encodes CASTPAGSGNTIYF.

The V call is TRBV21-1, the J call TRBJ1-5; the DNA was not compared with TRBD1, the D call given in the table. TRBV21-1 is reported as a pseudogene. The length of the CDR3 is 15 residues. The CDR3 region is CASSKGDSFNQPQHF. As DNA, the CDR3 is TGTGCCAGCAGCAAAGGGGACAGTTTCAATCAGCCCCAGCATTTT.

This chain uses TRBV9 with TRBJ2-7; a weak D match, TRBD2 (6 bases). The CDR3 is 13 amino acids. The germline CDR1 and CDR2 sequences are SGDLS and YYNGEE. Trimming took 4 bases from V and 2 from J, leaving 10 bases between them. In DNA, the CDR3 is TGTGCCAGCAGCCGCGGGATTACCTACGAGCAGTACTTC. Protein sequence: CASSRGITYEQYF.

The rearrangement uses TRBV27 and TRBJ2-7; 10 bases align to TRBD2. V lost 10 bases to trimming and J lost 2 bases; unmatched junction nucleotides: 5. Germline CDR1 is MNHEY and CDR2 is SMNVEV (reference sequence). This CDR3 comprises 13 residues. CDR3 DNA: TGTGCCACCCGAGCGGGAGGGGCCTACGAGCAGTACTTC. Translated, it gives CATRAGGAYEQYF.

The genes are TRBV4-3 and TRBJ2-7, with 8 bases lining up with TRBD1. J gave up 2 bases and V 2 bases, and 8 bases lay outside the gene matches. The germline gives CDR1 LGHNA, CDR2 YSLEER. CDR3 length equals 16 residues. The chain's CDR3 is CASSQSGTGETYEQYF. The CDR3 coding sequence is TGCGCCAGCAGCCAATCCGGGACAGGCGAGACCTACGAGCAGTACTTC.

The V and J genes are TRBV10-3 and TRBJ1-1, with D possibly matching TRBD1 (6 bases). The CDR3 sequence is 15 residues long. Trimming removed 10 bases from V and 3 bases from J, with 21 bases in between. The germline gives CDR1 ENHRY, CDR2 SYGVKD. The CDR3 DNA follows: TGTGCCAGCAGACTACAACAGGGAAACCACACTGAAGCTTTCTTT. This codes for CASRLQQGNHTEAFF.

J is TRBJ2-2 and V is TRBV19; maybe TRBD2 (5 bases). The V and J ends lost 3 bases and 5 bases respectively, with 13 bases between them. Germline-derived CDR1 and CDR2 are LNHDA and SQIVND (reference sequence). This CDR3 spans 15 amino acids. The CDR3 region is CASSIMGSGTGELFF. CDR3 bases: TGTGCCAGTAGTATTATGGGCTCGGGGACCGGGGAGCTGTTTTTT.

The rearrangement links TRBV6-6 to TRBJ2-2; no clear D gene. The CDR3 totals 13 residues. V lost 0 bases to trimming and J lost 8 bases, with 7 bases between them. Germline-derived CDR1 and CDR2 are MNHNY and SVGAGI (reference sequence). Here the CDR3 DNA reads TGTGCCAGCAGTTACTCCCTCCTGGGGGAGCTGTTTTTT. It specifies CASSYSLLGELFF.

The chain couples TRBV25-1 to TRBJ2-1; 10 positions match TRBD1. The germline gives CDR1 MGHDK, CDR2 SYGVNS. J gave up 2 bases and V 6 bases, and 1 base lay outside the gene matches. This CDR3 is built from 14 residues. In DNA, the CDR3 is TGTGCCAGCAGCGACAGGGGGCCCTACAATGAGCAGTTCTTC. This sequence encodes CASSDRGPYNEQFF.

This chain joins TRBV10-3 and TRBJ1-1; D unresolved. The CDR3 is 13 amino acids. Per the germline V gene, CDR1 is ENHRY and CDR2 is SYGVKD. Between the trimmed V and J ends, which lost 0 bases and 1 base, there was a span of 3 bases. The CDR3 DNA reads as TGTGCCATCAGTGAGTCCGCGAACACTGAAGCTTTCTTT. As protein: CAISESANTEAFF.

The chain is built from TRBV6-5 and TRBJ1-4; D call uncertain. The germline V gene has CDR1 MNHEY and CDR2 SVGAGI. V was clipped by 6 bases and J by 3 bases, with 14 bases between them. CDR3 length: 15 amino acids. This chain's CDR3 is CASRWAGYSNEKLFF. CDR3 bases: TGTGCCAGCAGATGGGCCGGGTACTCTAATGAAAAACTGTTTTTT.

The chain employs TRBV10-1 and TRBJ2-1; D is uncertain. Germline V gives CDR1 WNHNN, CDR2 SYGVQD (reference sequence). V was cut by 2 bases and J by 0 bases, with 5 bases left in between. This CDR3 region has 14 residues. The CDR3 DNA sequence: TGCGCCAGCAGTGAGGATTCCTCCTACAATGAGCAGTTCTTC. This gives the protein CASSEDSSYNEQFF.

The rearrangement links TRBV9 to TRBJ2-1; 11 bases are shared with TRBD2. This CDR3 region has 14 residues. J gave up 6 bases and V 5 bases, and 4 bases lay outside the gene matches. Looked up from germline, CDR1 is SGDLS and CDR2 is YYNGEE. As DNA, the CDR3 is TGTGCCAGCAGACGTGGACTAGCGGGCAATGAGCAGTTCTTC. Translation gives CASRRGLAGNEQFF.

The rearrangement joins TRBV5-4 to TRBJ2-6, with 8 bases matching TRBD2. V was pared by 6 bases and J by 2 bases, with 7 bases of the junction left unmatched. This CDR3 contains 16 residues. CDR1 is SGHNT and CDR2 is YYREEE in the germline V gene (reference sequence). In DNA form, the CDR3 reads TGTGCCAGCACCCAGCCGGGGGGGGCTGGGGCCAACGTCCTGACTTTC. This gives the protein CASTQPGGAGANVLTF.

The V gene is TRBV6-5, the J gene TRBJ2-7, with a weak D call TRBD2 (5 bases). CDR3 length: 13 amino acids. Germline V gives CDR1 MNHEY, CDR2 SVGAGI. Trimming removed 0 bases from V and 4 bases from J, with 7 bases in between. CDR3 DNA: TGTGCCAGCAGTTACTCTGGACTGTACGAGCAGTACTTC. This gives the protein CASSYSGLYEQYF.

Written as DNA, the CDR3 is TGTGCCAGCAGCGCCGGACTAGTCTACGAGCAGTACTTC. Residues: CASSAGLVYEQYF. The chain uses TRBV9 and TRBJ2-7, with 7 bases identical to TRBD2. The CDR3 is made up of 13 amino acids. V lost 3 bases to trimming and J lost 3 bases; unmatched junction nucleotides: 3. Looked up from germline, CDR1 is SGDLS and CDR2 is YYNGEE.

This clone is categorized as medium-sized. The junction shows a germline mismatch at one end, possibly a read error. The V call is TRBV27, the J call TRBJ1-2; D is possibly TRBD1 (5 bases). The CDR3 has 15 amino acids. Germline CDR1 MNHEY, CDR2 SMNVEV (reference sequence). In DNA form, the CDR3 reads TGTGCCAGCCGTTTTGGGGGTGGAGTTGCCCTCGGCTACACCTTC. Its translation is CASRFGGGVALGYTF.

The chain couples TRBV6-5 to TRBJ1-2; D unresolved. This CDR3 contains 13 residues. The ends were cut back, 4 bases at V and 1 base at J, with 7 bases in the middle. Germline V lookup: CDR1 MNHEY, CDR2 SVGAGI. The CDR3 reads CASSFRSNYGYTF. CDR3 nucleotide sequence: TGTGCCAGCAGTTTTCGCAGTAACTATGGCTACACCTTC.